Listed below are T cell receptor beta chains from one sample, sequenced in a study of T-cell reconstitution after alpha-beta-depleted transplantation in children. MiXCR, applied by TCRdb to the PCR reads, yields one record per CDR3 protein. The table lists about 500,000 distinct CDR3 sequences, roughly 11% of them singletons, with about 14% in the top ten. Sequenced material: PBMCs, mostly from graft donor cells, taken 180 days after TCRalphabeta/CD19-depleted stem cell transplant. The origin of the receptors is a female patient aged 2-10 years who had a stem cell transplant for aplastic anemia, so the T cells may come from the graft donor. CDR3s include the opening cysteine and the closing phenylalanine or tryptophan. The D gene is left open where the match is weak. Some rows have no size entry. The others give once, few or many, or a class for an expanded clone.

j_call | d_call | v_call | clone_size | cdr3_aa | cdr3_nt
TRBJ2-1 | NA | TRBV7-9 | few | CASSFAFGTNQVNEQFF | TGTGCCAGCAGCTTTGCCTTCGGGACCAATCAGGTCAATGAGCAGTTCTTC
TRBJ2-1 | TRBD2 | TRBV5-1 | NA | CASSLGTSDNEQFF | TGCGCCAGCAGCTTGGGGACTAGCGACAATGAGCAGTTCTTC
TRBJ2-7 | NA | TRBV28 | NA | CASSSIPRLKRSEQYF | TGTGCCAGCAGTTCGATTCCGAGACTAAAGCGGTCCGAGCAGTACTTC
TRBJ1-2 | NA | TRBV12-3/TRBV12-4 | many | CASSPTGGGRGYTF | TGTGCCAGCAGCCCCACGGGGGGTGGGAGAGGCTACACCTTC
TRBJ2-5 | TRBD2 | TRBV10-3 | few | CAISGPREGETQYF | TGTGCCATCAGTGGCCCGCGGGAGGGAGAGACCCAGTACTTC
TRBJ2-5 | NA | TRBV12-3/TRBV12-4 | few | CASTKNRVETQYF | TGTGCCAGCACCAAAAACCGGGTGGAGACCCAGTACTTC
TRBJ2-1 | NA | TRBV12-3/TRBV12-4 | many | CASSLQADYNEQFF | TGTGCCAGCAGTCTCCAAGCGGACTACAATGAGCAGTTCTTC
TRBJ1-5 | TRBD1 | TRBV28 | NA | CASIFLNRGNQPQHF | TGTGCCAGCATCTTCCTGAACAGGGGAAATCAGCCCCAGCATTTT
TRBJ2-7 | NA | TRBV5-4 | NA | CASTSDKTYEQYF | TGTGCCAGCACCTCCGACAAAACCTACGAGCAGTACTTC
TRBJ2-4 | TRBD2 | TRBV7-2 | few | CASSLPAGGMAKNIQYF | TGTGCCAGCAGCTTACCGGCGGGAGGTATGGCCAAAAACATTCAGTACTTC
TRBJ2-1 | NA | TRBV24-1 | NA | CATSDLGTLGYNEQFF | TGTGCCACCAGTGATCTCGGGACCCTTGGGTACAATGAGCAGTTCTTC
TRBJ2-7 | NA | TRBV20-1 | NA | CSASRAIDYEQYF | TGCAGTGCTAGTCGGGCCATAGACTACGAGCAGTACTTC
TRBJ2-5 | TRBD2 | TRBV5-1 | few | CASSFPPGYSGLAELPQETQYF | TGCGCCAGCAGCTTCCCCCCCGGCTACTCTGGACTAGCGGAGTTACCGCAAGAGACCCAGTACTTC
TRBJ1-2 | NA | TRBV10-3 | NA | CAISESTASNYGYTF | TGTGCCATCAGTGAGTCGACAGCTTCTAACTATGGCTACACCTTC
TRBJ2-1 | TRBD2 | TRBV7-2 | NA | CASRSASGTFYNEQFF | TGTGCCAGCAGGAGTGCTAGCGGAACCTTCTACAATGAGCAGTTCTTC
TRBJ2-3 | TRBD1 | TRBV7-2 | many | CASSLSSTGGAADTQYF | TGTGCCAGCAGCCTATCGTCGACAGGGGGCGCCGCAGATACGCAGTATTTT
TRBJ2-4 | NA | TRBV28 | few | CASSSGSGWGFGKNIQYF | TGTGCCAGCAGTTCGGGATCCGGGTGGGGGTTTGGCAAAAACATTCAGTACTTC
TRBJ2-7 | NA | TRBV7-6 | NA | CASSPRQVYEQYF | TGTGCCAGCAGCCCCCGGCAGGTCTACGAGCAGTACTTC
TRBJ2-7 | TRBD2 | TRBV5-5 | many | CASSLVLAGNYEQYF | TGTGCCAGCAGCTTGGTTCTAGCGGGGAACTACGAGCAGTACTTC
TRBJ2-2 | TRBD2 | TRBV12-3/TRBV12-4 | many | CASSLGGRMVTGELFF | TGTGCCAGCAGTTTAGGCGGGAGAATGGTCACCGGGGAGCTGTTTTTT
TRBJ2-7 | NA | TRBV20-1 | NA | CSARRAREYEQYF | TGCAGTGCTAGAAGGGCGAGAGAATACGAGCAGTACTTC
TRBJ2-7 | NA | TRBV29-1 | few | CSGTGPTYEQYF | TGCAGCGGTACAGGGCCCACCTACGAGCAGTACTTC
TRBJ2-1 | NA | TRBV11-3 | many | CASSLDTGKEEQFF | TGTGCCAGCAGCTTAGACACAGGGAAGGAAGAGCAGTTCTTC
TRBJ2-1 | NA | TRBV18 | many | CASSPPSSSYNEQFF | TGTGCCAGCTCACCACCGTCGAGCTCCTACAATGAGCAGTTCTTC
TRBJ2-3 | NA | TRBV20-1 | few | CSASRTVTQYF | TGCAGTGCTAGTCGGACCGTTACGCAGTATTTT
TRBJ2-1 | NA | TRBV15 | many | CATSILEGTGAYNEQFF | TGTGCCACCAGCATCCTGGAGGGTACAGGGGCCTACAATGAGCAGTTCTTC
TRBJ2-3 | TRBD2 | TRBV20-1 | NA | CSASLADGTDTQYF | TGCAGTGCTAGCCTAGCGGACGGGACAGATACGCAGTATTTT
TRBJ1-4 | NA | TRBV5-1 | NA | CASSLRSLGWATNEKLFF | TGCGCCAGCAGCTTACGGTCCTTAGGCTGGGCAACTAATGAAAAACTGTTTTTT
TRBJ2-3 | NA | TRBV20-1 | few | CSASLGSGPSTDTQYF | TGCAGTGCTAGCCTCGGGTCAGGGCCTAGCACAGATACGCAGTATTTT
TRBJ2-7 | NA | TRBV30 | NA | CAWSRRASYEQYF | TGTGCCTGGAGCCGCCGGGCTAGCTACGAGCAGTACTTC
TRBJ1-1 | TRBD1 | TRBV5-1 | few | CASSLAGTANTEAFF | TGCGCCAGCAGCTTGGCCGGGACAGCGAACACTGAAGCTTTCTTT
TRBJ2-2 | TRBD2 | TRBV28 | NA | CAALAGFKGELFF | TGTGCCGCCCTAGCGGGGTTTAAGGGGGAGCTGTTTTTT
TRBJ2-1 | TRBD2 | TRBV27 | NA | CASSLLGLAGNEQFF | TGTGCCAGCAGTTTATTGGGACTAGCGGGGAATGAGCAGTTCTTC
TRBJ2-1 | NA | TRBV21-1 | NA | CASSKSVAGDSSEQFF | TGTGCCAGCAGCAAATCGGTAGCGGGAGATTCGAGTGAGCAGTTCTTC
TRBJ2-1 | NA | TRBV12-3/TRBV12-4 | NA | CASSLEGVNNGQFF | TGTGCCAGCAGTTTGGAAGGGGTAAACAATGGGCAGTTCTTC
TRBJ2-5 | TRBD2 | TRBV4-1 | many | CASRATSGVQETQYF | TGCGCCAGCAGAGCAACTAGCGGGGTGCAAGAGACCCAGTACTTC
TRBJ1-5 | TRBD1 | TRBV4-2 | few | CASSPGDRVSNQPQHF | TGTGCCAGCAGCCCCGGGGACAGGGTTAGCAATCAGCCCCAGCATTTT